This section outlines one T cell receptor (beta chain) sequence together with its context. The length of the CDR3 is 11 residues. Trimming left V 5 bases short and J 7 bases short, with 7 bases between. Germline V gene sequence: CDR1 SGHTS, CDR2 YDEGEE. This specimen belongs to a study of cytomegalovirus exposure and HLA in healthy donors. The protocol was immunoSEQ multiplex PCR, while the TCRdb copy is restricted to in-frame clones and leaves out a portion. The data contain about 200,000 clones, roughly 88% of them singletons. The sequence came from a woman in her late teens or twenties in good health and CMV-seronegative. Source material: PBMCs. The chain has TRBV5-8 and TRBJ2-1; D is perhaps TRBD2 (6 bases). This CDR3 reads CASREGNEQFF. CDR3 DNA: TGTGCCAGCAGGGAGGGTAATGAGCAGTTCTTC. Filled out from reference TRBV5-8 and TRBJ2-1, the complete variable domain reads EAGVTQSPTHLIKTRGQQATLRCSPISGHTSVYWYQQALGLGLQFLLWYDEGEERNRGNFPPRFSGRQFPNYSSELNVNALELEDSALYLCASREGNEQFFGPGTRLTVL.